In its sample, the clone carrying this TCR beta chain was seen once. This entry is derived from a study of blood T cell repertoires in COVID-19. Recruits, aged roughly 18 to 90 years, lived in 24 US areas. Germline-derived CDR1 and CDR2 are SGHNT and YENEEA. Trimming shortened V by 3 bases and J by 3 bases, and 8 bases separated the two germline ends. The CDR3 length is 13 residues. In the original processing: Reference gene primer amplification yielded estimated nucleated cell counts. Profiling relied on immunoSEQ multiplex PCR, and the TCRdb table lists in-frame clones only, not all of them. V and J calls and clone size are those listed in that table; D and trimming were worked out from the DNA. The sample comprises a few hundred thousand clones, approximately 83% of which are singletons, and 3.5% to 4% rests with the top ten.

The genes are TRBV11-3 and TRBJ2-5, with D perhaps matching TRBD2 (5 bases). The sequencing input was PBMCs or T cells enriched from blood (not recorded which). The receptor was derived from a middle-aged woman with acute COVID-19. The CDR3 nucleotides are TGTGCCAGCAGCTTCCGGGGAGAAGAGACCCAGTACTTC. Protein: CASSFRGEETQYF. The complete variable domain, with remaining parts taken from reference TRBV11-3 and TRBJ2-5, reads EAGVVQSPRYKIIEKKQPVAFWCNPISGHNTLYWYLQNLGQGPELLIRYENEEAVDDSQLPKDRFSAERLKGVDSTLKIQPAELGDSAVYLCASSFRGEETQYFGPGTRLLVL.